These 30 T cell receptor beta chains came from one sample sequenced in a study of blood T cell repertoires in COVID-19. Produced via immunoSEQ multiplex PCR; TCRdb's table is partial and in-frame only. This table holds about 260,000 clones, more than 80% found once. Sequencing was done on a sample of PBMCs or T cells enriched from blood (not recorded which). The receptors shown here come from a woman younger than 45 with acute COVID-19.

The rearrangement links TRBV6-5 to TRBJ2-7; 7 bases are shared with TRBD1. Germline V lookup: CDR1 MNHEY, CDR2 SVGAGI. This CDR3 is 15 amino acids long. Trimming cost V 0 bases and J 5 bases; bases outside gene matches: 7. The CDR3 DNA is TGTGCCAGCAGTTACTCTGGGACAGAGGTCGACGAGCAGTACTTC. Translation gives CASSYSGTEVDEQYF.

The chain uses TRBV6-2 or TRBV6-3 and TRBJ2-7, with a possible D match to TRBD1 (5 bases). This CDR3 comprises 16 residues. Germline assignment: CDR1 MNHEY and CDR2 SVGEGT. The V and J ends lost 2 bases and 4 bases respectively, with 18 bases between them. The CDR3 DNA reads as TGTGCCAGCAGTTACGTTTTTGGGGCCAGGCGGTACGAGCAGTACTTC. Translation: CASSYVFGARRYEQYF.

The chain uses TRBV9 and TRBJ1-1; 8 nucleotides align to TRBD1. V trimming: 0 bases; J trimming: 6 bases; junction bases outside the gene matches: 19. Germline CDR1 and CDR2: SGDLS and YYNGEE. This CDR3 is built from 19 residues. The CDR3 here is CASSVGSQTGVDKDAEAFF. CDR3 DNA: TGTGCCAGCAGCGTAGGGTCCCAGACAGGGGTGGACAAGGACGCTGAAGCTTTCTTT.

V gene TRBV27 combines with J gene TRBJ1-5; D gene uncertain. Germline V gene data show CDR1 as MNHEY and CDR2 as SMNVEV (reference sequence). The CDR3 consists of 14 residues. Trimming pared 6 bases from V and 5 bases from J, leaving 14 bases between. The CDR3 spells CASRPTESDQPQHF. In DNA form, the CDR3 reads TGTGCCAGCAGGCCAACAGAGTCCGATCAGCCCCAGCATTTT.

The rearrangement uses TRBV2 and TRBJ2-5; TRBD2 agrees at 10 bases. V trimming: 4 bases; J trimming: 5 bases; junction bases outside the gene matches: 7. Germline V gene sequence: CDR1 SNHLY, CDR2 FYNNEI. The CDR3 loop spans 15 amino acids. CDR3 bases: TGTGCCAGCAGTGTACTAGCGGGAATGGCTGAGACCCAGTACTTC. The encoded protein is CASSVLAGMAETQYF.

The chain uses TRBV7-6 and TRBJ1-1, with D hard to call. The CDR3 sequence is 12 residues long. With 0 bases removed from V and 7 bases from J, the gap between germline ends came to 6 bases. Per germline, CDR1 SGHVS and CDR2 FNYEAQ. DNA of the CDR3: TGTGCCAGCAGCTTAGCGGAGGGTGAAGCTTTCTTT. Translating gives CASSLAEGEAFF.

J is TRBJ1-2 and V is TRBV2, with a possible D match to TRBD1 (6 bases). Germline CDR1 SNHLY, CDR2 FYNNEI. V lost 4 bases to trimming and J lost 4 bases, with 16 bases between them. This CDR3 has 15 residues. The CDR3 DNA follows: TGTGCCAGCAGTGGGGAAGGGGACACATCCTATGGCTACACCTTC. Translating gives CASSGEGDTSYGYTF.

The chain couples TRBV10-1 to TRBJ2-3; D is ambiguous. Germline V gene sequence: CDR1 WNHNN, CDR2 SYGVQD (reference sequence). V gave up 3 bases and J gave up 6 bases, with 16 bases separating them. The CDR3 runs 15 residues. As DNA, the CDR3 is TGCGCCAGCAGTGAAACGAGGCTTTCCCAGGATACGCAGTATTTT. Translated: CASSETRLSQDTQYF.

V and J are TRBV30 and TRBJ1-2; D may be TRBD1 (5 bases). Trimming pared 2 bases from V and 7 bases from J, leaving 11 bases between. CDR3 length: 12 amino acids. Germline CDR1 GTSNPN, CDR2 SVGIG (reference sequence). CDR3 sequence reads: CAWSLGGGGYTF. The CDR3 DNA reads as TGTGCCTGGAGTCTGGGGGGAGGTGGCTACACCTTC.

The chain links TRBV28 to TRBJ2-5; D may be TRBD2 (7 bases). Germline V gene lookup returns CDR1 MDHEN and CDR2 SYDVKM. This CDR3 region has 14 residues. V was trimmed by 6 bases and J by 2 bases, leaving 13 bases between them. The CDR3 nucleotides are TGTGCCAGCAGAAAGGGGGGGGCTCAAGAGACCCAGTACTTC. This sequence encodes CASRKGGAQETQYF.

The rearrangement links TRBV7-6 to TRBJ2-7, with 7 bases fitting TRBD1. This CDR3 is built from 14 residues. Germline CDR1 SGHVS, CDR2 FNYEAQ. With V trimmed by 4 bases and J by 5 bases, 8 bases remained unmatched. The CDR3 loop is CASSSWDSPHEQYF. As DNA, the CDR3 is TGTGCCAGCAGCTCCTGGGACAGCCCCCACGAGCAGTACTTC.

V is TRBV7-9 and J is TRBJ2-1; 9 positions match TRBD1. The CDR3 is made up of 16 amino acids. V trimming: 2 bases; J trimming: 2 bases; junction bases outside the gene matches: 4. CDR1 SEHNR and CDR2 FQNEAQ come from the germline V gene (reference sequence). The chain's CDR3 is CASSLPGTGTYNEQFF. Written as DNA, the CDR3 is TGTGCCAGCAGCTTACCGGGGACAGGGACCTACAATGAGCAGTTCTTC.

The chain recombines TRBV6-5 with TRBJ2-1, with a tentative D call TRBD2 (5 bases). Germline V gene lookup returns CDR1 MNHEY and CDR2 SVGAGI. The CDR3 spans 13 residues. The germline V and J ends were trimmed by 7 bases and 4 bases, with 11 bases remaining between them. CDR3: CASKAGGYNEQFF. CDR3 in DNA: TGTGCCAGCAAGGCAGGCGGGTACAATGAGCAGTTCTTC.

This clone occurred once. V and J are TRBV2 and TRBJ2-7; 10 nucleotides match TRBD1. Germline CDR1 is SNHLY and CDR2 is FYNNEI. V was clipped by 6 bases and J by 3 bases; unmatched bases: 8. This CDR3 is 15 amino acids long. Here the CDR3 DNA reads TGTGCCAGCAGGGCCGGGACAGGGGCTAACTACGAGCAGTACTTC. Residues: CASRAGTGANYEQYF.

V usage is TRBV6-2 or TRBV6-3 and J usage is TRBJ2-1; 9 bases fit TRBD2. This CDR3 has 15 residues. Unmatched junction bases numbered 8, after V lost 5 bases and J lost 6 bases. The germline V gene has CDR1 MNHEY and CDR2 SVGEGT. The CDR3, as DNA: TGTGCCAGCAGTCGGGGGCGGGAGGGCCGCAATGAGCAGTTCTTC. Translation: CASSRGREGRNEQFF.

The chain couples TRBV10-1 to TRBJ2-7; D possibly corresponds to TRBD2 (5 bases). The CDR3 runs 20 residues. CDR1 and CDR2 from the germline V gene are WNHNN and SYGVQD (reference sequence). Trimming took 3 bases from V and 1 from J, leaving 28 bases between them. CDR3 sequence: CASSEELRVSFHRGSYEQYF. The CDR3, as DNA: TGCGCCAGCAGTGAAGAACTTAGAGTTTCTTTTCATCGCGGGTCCTACGAGCAGTACTTC.

The chain recombines TRBV5-4 with TRBJ2-3, with 10 bases that match TRBD2. The CDR3 consists of 15 residues. With V trimmed by 4 bases and J by 2 bases, 4 bases remained unmatched. CDR1 SGHNT and CDR2 YYREEE come from the germline V gene (reference sequence). This CDR3 reads CASSVAGGLTDTQYF. The CDR3 region has the DNA TGTGCCAGCAGCGTAGCGGGAGGACTCACAGATACGCAGTATTTT.

This chain links TRBV18 with TRBJ2-1; a weak D match, TRBD2 (5 bases). V was cut by 1 base and J by 7 bases, with 17 bases left in between. Germline CDR1 KGHSH, CDR2 LQKENI. The CDR3 has 16 residues. The CDR3 DNA reads TGTGCCAGCTCACCACAACGGGGTGTCGAGTGGAATGAGCAGTTCTTC. This encodes CASSPQRGVEWNEQFF. The variable domain in full, completed from reference TRBV18 and TRBJ2-1, reads NAGVMQNPRHLVRRRGQEARLRCSPMKGHSHVYWYRQLPEEGLKFMVYLQKENIIDESGMPKERFSAEFPKEGPSILRIQQVVRGDSAAYFCASSPQRGVEWNEQFFGPGTRLTVL.

This sequence joins TRBV30 and TRBJ2-3; TRBD2 agrees at 10 bases. CDR3 length: 14 amino acids. Germline V CDR1 and CDR2: GTSNPN, SVGIG (reference sequence). V lost 3 bases to trimming and J lost 6 bases; unmatched junction nucleotides: 6. CDR3 DNA sequence: TGTGCCTGGAGGGCTAGCGGGAGTCTGGATACGCAGTATTTT. It specifies CAWRASGSLDTQYF. The variable domain in full, completed from reference TRBV30 and TRBJ2-3, reads SQTIHQWPATLVQPVGSPLSLECTVEGTSNPNLYWYRQAAGRGLQLLFYSVGIGQISSEVPQNLSASRPQDRQFILSSKKLLLSDSGFYLCAWRASGSLDTQYFGPGTRLTVL.

V usage is TRBV6-1 and J usage is TRBJ1-2; TRBD1 agrees at 7 bases. From germline, CDR1 is MNHNS and CDR2 SASEGT. There are 14 residues in the CDR3. The J segment lost 2 bases and the V segment lost 3 bases, leaving 3 bases of the junction unmatched. CDR3 DNA sequence: TGTGCCAGCAGTGACGGGACAGCGAACTATGGCTACACCTTC. This codes for CASSDGTANYGYTF.

The chain joins TRBV12-3 or TRBV12-4 to TRBJ1-2; 7 bases are shared with TRBD1. The CDR3 length is 13 residues. V lost 6 bases to trimming and J lost 2 bases; unmatched junction nucleotides: 3. This CDR3 is CASSLTGNYGYTF. CDR3 in DNA: TGTGCCAGCAGCTTGACAGGGAACTATGGCTACACCTTC.

Comment on this clone: The junction shows a germline mismatch at one end, possibly a read error. The V and J genes are TRBV30 and TRBJ2-5, with TRBD2 matching over 7 bases. This CDR3 has 15 residues. Germline assignment: CDR1 GTSNPN and CDR2 SVGIG (reference sequence). As DNA, the CDR3 is TGTGCCTGGAGTGTAATGGGAGGGCCCCAAGATACCCAGTACTTC. Protein product: CAWSVMGGPQDTQYF.

The chain combines TRBV6-1 with TRBJ2-7, with a possible D match to TRBD1 (5 bases). The V gene lost 5 bases and the J gene lost 12 bases, with 14 bases spanning the gap. CDR1 is MNHNS and CDR2 is SASEGT in the germline V gene. This CDR3 contains 11 residues. CDR3 nucleotides: TGTGCCAGCAGTTACCGTGGGGCCCTGTACTTC. It specifies CASSYRGALYF.

This chain joins TRBV7-9 and TRBJ2-3, with TRBD1 as a possible D gene (5 bases). The CDR3 consists of 16 residues. CDR1 and CDR2 (germline): SEHNR, FQNEAQ (reference sequence). V lost 0 bases to trimming and J lost 7 bases, with 17 bases between them. Here the CDR3 reads CASSLAPAPGKHTQYF. For the CDR3, the DNA is TGTGCCAGCAGCTTAGCGCCCGCGCCAGGGAAACATACGCAGTATTTT. Full variable domain (rest looked up from reference TRBV7-9 and TRBJ2-3): DTGVSQNPRHKITKRGQNVTFRCDPISEHNRLYWYRQTLGQGPEFLTYFQNEAQLEKSRLLSDRFSAERPKGSFSTLEIQRTEQGDSAMYLCASSLAPAPGKHTQYFGPGTRLTVL.

V usage is TRBV5-4 and J usage is TRBJ2-1, with TRBD2 as a possible D gene (6 bases). The CDR3 has 15 residues. V was shortened by 0 bases and J by 1 base, with 8 bases between the two germline ends. CDR1 and CDR2 (germline): SGHNT, YYREEE (reference sequence). CDR3 in DNA: TGTGCCAGCAGCTTGGAGGCGGGGTCCTACAATGAGCAGTTCTTC. Amino acid sequence: CASSLEAGSYNEQFF.

This clone was observed a few times. A read error may account for a junction end that differs from germline. V usage is TRBV9 and J usage is TRBJ2-2, with 7 positions matching TRBD1. Germline V gene sequence: CDR1 SGDLS, CDR2 YYNGEE. CDR3 length equals 13 residues. This CDR3 is CASSAWHSGGLFF. The CDR3 DNA sequence: TGTGCCAGCAGCGCCTGGCACTCAGGGGGGCTGTTTTTT. The whole variable domain, remainder taken from reference TRBV9 and TRBJ2-2, is DSGVTQTPKHLITATGQRVTLRCSPRSGDLSVYWYQQSLDQGLQFLIQYYNGEERAKGNILERFSAQQFPDLHSELNLSSLELGDSALYFCASSAWHSGGLFFGEGSRLTVL.

The chain's CDR3 is CASSSEAASGELFF. CDR3 bases: TGTGCCAGCAGCTCAGAGGCGGCTAGCGGGGAGCTGTTTTTT. The rearrangement uses TRBV6-4 and TRBJ2-2, with no clear D. The germline V gene has CDR1 MRHNA and CDR2 SNTAGT. Trimming removed 6 bases from V and 7 bases from J, with 15 bases in between. The CDR3 consists of 14 residues.

The V and J genes are TRBV7-2 and TRBJ2-1; D gene ambiguous. CDR1 SGHTA and CDR2 FQGNSA come from the germline V gene. The CDR3 runs to 15 residues. Trimming removed 6 bases at V and 10 bases at J, with 22 bases between. CDR3 protein: CASRSNPQPEEEQFF. In DNA, the CDR3 is TGTGCCAGCAGATCCAATCCCCAGCCTGAGGAGGAGCAGTTCTTC.

The chain carries TRBV12-5 and TRBJ1-2; no reliable D call. This CDR3 comprises 16 residues. CDR1 is LGHNT and CDR2 is FRNRAP in the germline V gene. The V gene lost 1 base and the J gene lost 4 bases, with 16 bases spanning the gap. The CDR3 here is CASGLAYPAQSYGYTF. The CDR3 nucleotides read TGTGCTAGTGGTTTGGCCTACCCCGCTCAATCCTATGGCTACACCTTC.

The CDR3: CASRGLDRAGQPQHF. CDR3 DNA: TGTGCCAGCAGGGGACTAGACAGGGCGGGTCAGCCCCAGCATTTT. This chain links TRBV27 with TRBJ1-5; 7 bases line up with TRBD1. This CDR3 is built from 15 residues. The V gene's germline CDR1 is MNHEY and CDR2 SMNVEV (reference sequence). V was pared by 6 bases and J by 6 bases, with 11 bases of the junction left unmatched.